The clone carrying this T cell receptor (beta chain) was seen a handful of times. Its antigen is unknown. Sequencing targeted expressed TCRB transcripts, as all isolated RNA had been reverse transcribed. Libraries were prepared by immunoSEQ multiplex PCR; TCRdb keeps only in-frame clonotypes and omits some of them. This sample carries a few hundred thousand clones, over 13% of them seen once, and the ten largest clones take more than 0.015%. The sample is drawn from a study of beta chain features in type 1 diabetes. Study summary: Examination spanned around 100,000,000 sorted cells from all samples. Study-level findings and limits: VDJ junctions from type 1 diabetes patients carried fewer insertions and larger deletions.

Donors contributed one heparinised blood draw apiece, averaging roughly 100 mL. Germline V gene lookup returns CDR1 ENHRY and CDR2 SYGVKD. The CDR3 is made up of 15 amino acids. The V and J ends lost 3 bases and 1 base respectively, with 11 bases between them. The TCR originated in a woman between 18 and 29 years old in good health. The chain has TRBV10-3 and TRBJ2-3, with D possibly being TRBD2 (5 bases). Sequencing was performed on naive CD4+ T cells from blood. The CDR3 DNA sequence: TGTGCCATCAGTGATACCGGAGGCGGCACAGATACGCAGTATTTT. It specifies CAISDTGGGTDTQYF.